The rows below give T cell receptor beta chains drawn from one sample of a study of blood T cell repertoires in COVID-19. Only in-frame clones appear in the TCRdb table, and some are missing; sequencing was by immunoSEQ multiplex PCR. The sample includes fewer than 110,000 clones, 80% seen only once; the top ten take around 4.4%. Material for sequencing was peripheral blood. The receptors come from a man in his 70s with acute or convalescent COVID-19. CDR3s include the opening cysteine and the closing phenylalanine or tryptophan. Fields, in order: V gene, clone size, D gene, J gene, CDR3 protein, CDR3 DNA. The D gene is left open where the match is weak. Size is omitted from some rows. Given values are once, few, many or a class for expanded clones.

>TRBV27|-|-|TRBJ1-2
CASSFGQRYGYTF
TGTGCCAGCAGTTTCGGGCAGCGGTATGGCTACACCTTC
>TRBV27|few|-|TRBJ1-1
CASTRDMNTEAFF
TGTGCCAGCACCAGGGATATGAACACTGAAGCTTTCTTT
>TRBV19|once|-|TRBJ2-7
CASRTGVGGAYEQYF
TGTGCCAGTAGGACAGGGGTAGGGGGGGCCTACGAGCAGTACTTC
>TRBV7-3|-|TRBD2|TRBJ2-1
CASSTGTRSEQFF
TGTGCCAGCAGTACAGGGACTAGATCTGAGCAGTTCTTC
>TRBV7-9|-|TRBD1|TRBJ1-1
CASSRTGGLNTEAFF
TGTGCCAGCAGCCGGACAGGGGGTTTGAACACTGAAGCTTTCTTT
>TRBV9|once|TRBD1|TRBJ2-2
CASSPRLTGGIGTGELFF
TGTGCCAGCAGCCCTCGACTCACAGGGGGCATCGGCACCGGGGAGCTGTTTTTT
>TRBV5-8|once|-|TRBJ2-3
CASTTRTDTQYF
TGTGCCAGCACAACTAGGACAGATACGCAGTATTTT
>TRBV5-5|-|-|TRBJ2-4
CASSFVGGENIQYF
TGTGCCAGCAGCTTCGTAGGGGGGGAAAACATTCAGTACTTC
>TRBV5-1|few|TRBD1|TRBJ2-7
CASSSTGWGQEQYF
TGCGCCAGCAGTTCGACAGGGTGGGGGCAAGAGCAGTACTTC
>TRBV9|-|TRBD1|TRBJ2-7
CASSPSPGQTYEQYF
TGTGCCAGCAGCCCAAGTCCGGGACAGACCTACGAGCAGTACTTC
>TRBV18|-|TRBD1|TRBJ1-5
CASSPGTGRNQPQHF
TGTGCCAGCTCTCCCGGGACAGGGCGCAATCAGCCCCAGCATTTT
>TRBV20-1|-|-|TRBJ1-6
CSASLAAGGVPLHF
TGCAGTGCTAGTTTGGCAGCGGGCGGGGTACCCCTCCACTTT
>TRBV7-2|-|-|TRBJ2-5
CASSLVSQAQETQYF
TGTGCCAGCAGCTTAGTGTCCCAGGCACAAGAGACCCAGTACTTC
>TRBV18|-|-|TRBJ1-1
CASSPGYRQTEAFF
TGTGCCAGCTCACCGGGTTACAGGCAGACTGAAGCTTTCTTT
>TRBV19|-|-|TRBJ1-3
CASRIQQGNTIYF
TGTGCCAGTAGGATCCAACAGGGAAACACCATATATTTT
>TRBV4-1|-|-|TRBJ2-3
CASSQASSNSTDTQYF
TGCGCCAGCAGCCAAGCGTCAAGCAATAGCACAGATACGCAGTATTTT
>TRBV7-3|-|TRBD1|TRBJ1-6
CASSPGQDNSPLHF
TGTGCCAGCAGCCCTGGACAGGATAATTCACCCCTCCACTTT
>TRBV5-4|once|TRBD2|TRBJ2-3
CASSLARGVGNTDTQYF
TGTGCCAGCAGCCTTGCTCGGGGGGTTGGGAACACAGATACGCAGTATTTT
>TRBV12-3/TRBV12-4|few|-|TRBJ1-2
CASSGGGYGYTF
TGTGCCAGCAGCGGGGGAGGATATGGCTACACCTTC